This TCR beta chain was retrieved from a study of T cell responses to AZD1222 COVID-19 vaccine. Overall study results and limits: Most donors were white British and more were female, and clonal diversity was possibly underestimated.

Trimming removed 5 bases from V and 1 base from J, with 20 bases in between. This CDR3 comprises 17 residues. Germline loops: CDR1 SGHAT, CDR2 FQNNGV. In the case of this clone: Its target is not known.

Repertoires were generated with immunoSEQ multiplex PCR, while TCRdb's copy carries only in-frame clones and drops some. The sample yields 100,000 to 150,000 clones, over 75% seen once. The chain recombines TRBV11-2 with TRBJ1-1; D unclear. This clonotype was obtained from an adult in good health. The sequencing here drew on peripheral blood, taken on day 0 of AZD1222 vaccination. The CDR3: CASSPLRQAYSNTEAFF. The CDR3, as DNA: TGTGCCAGCAGCCCTCTGAGGCAGGCTTATTCGAACACTGAAGCTTTCTTT.